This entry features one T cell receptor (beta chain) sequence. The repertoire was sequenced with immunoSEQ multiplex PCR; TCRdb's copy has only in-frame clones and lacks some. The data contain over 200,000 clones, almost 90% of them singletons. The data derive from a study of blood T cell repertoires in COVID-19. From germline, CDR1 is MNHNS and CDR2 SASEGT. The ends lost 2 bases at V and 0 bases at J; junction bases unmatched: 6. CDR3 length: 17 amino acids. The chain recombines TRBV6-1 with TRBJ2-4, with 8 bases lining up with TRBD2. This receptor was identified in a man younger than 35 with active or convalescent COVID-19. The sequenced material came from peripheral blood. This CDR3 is CASSERGGGLAKNIQYF. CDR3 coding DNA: TGTGCCAGCAGTGAACGGGGGGGAGGGCTAGCCAAAAACATTCAGTACTTC.